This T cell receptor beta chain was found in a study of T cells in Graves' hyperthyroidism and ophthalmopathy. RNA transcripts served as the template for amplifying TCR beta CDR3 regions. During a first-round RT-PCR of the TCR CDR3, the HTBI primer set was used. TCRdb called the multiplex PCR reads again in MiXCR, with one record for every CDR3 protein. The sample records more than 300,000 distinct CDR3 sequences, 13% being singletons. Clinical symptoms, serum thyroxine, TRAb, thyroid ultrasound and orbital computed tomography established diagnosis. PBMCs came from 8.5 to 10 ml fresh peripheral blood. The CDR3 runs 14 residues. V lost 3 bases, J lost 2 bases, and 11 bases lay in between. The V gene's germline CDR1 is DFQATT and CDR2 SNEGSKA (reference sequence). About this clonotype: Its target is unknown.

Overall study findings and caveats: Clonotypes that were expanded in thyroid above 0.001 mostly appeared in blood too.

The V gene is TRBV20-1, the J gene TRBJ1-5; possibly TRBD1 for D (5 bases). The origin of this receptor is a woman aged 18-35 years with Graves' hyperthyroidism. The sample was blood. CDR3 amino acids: CSARGVAGNQPQHF. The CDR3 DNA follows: TGCAGTGCTAGGGGGGTCGCGGGCAATCAGCCCCAGCATTTT.